This T cell receptor (beta chain) was sequenced in a study of T cell responses to AZD1222 COVID-19 vaccine. Overall study: The analysis combined second doses at about 4 or about 12 weeks.

Libraries were prepared by immunoSEQ multiplex PCR; TCRdb keeps only in-frame clonotypes and omits some of them. Of about 140,000 clones listed, less than 95% are singletons. Concerning this clone: The antigen is unknown.

Looked up from germline, CDR1 is SGHNT and CDR2 is YENEEA. CDR3 length equals 12 residues. The germline V and J ends were trimmed by 10 bases and 3 bases, with 13 bases remaining between them. Study-level results: Clonal diversity was possibly underestimated; the donors were predominantly white British and more often female.

This chain connects TRBV11-3 to TRBJ2-7; D is possibly TRBD2 (5 bases). The sample here was peripheral blood, taken on day 0 of AZD1222 vaccination. The receptor's source is an adult in good health. This CDR3 reads CAIWAGFYEQYF. The DNA of the CDR3 is TGTGCCATCTGGGCGGGTTTCTACGAGCAGTACTTC.